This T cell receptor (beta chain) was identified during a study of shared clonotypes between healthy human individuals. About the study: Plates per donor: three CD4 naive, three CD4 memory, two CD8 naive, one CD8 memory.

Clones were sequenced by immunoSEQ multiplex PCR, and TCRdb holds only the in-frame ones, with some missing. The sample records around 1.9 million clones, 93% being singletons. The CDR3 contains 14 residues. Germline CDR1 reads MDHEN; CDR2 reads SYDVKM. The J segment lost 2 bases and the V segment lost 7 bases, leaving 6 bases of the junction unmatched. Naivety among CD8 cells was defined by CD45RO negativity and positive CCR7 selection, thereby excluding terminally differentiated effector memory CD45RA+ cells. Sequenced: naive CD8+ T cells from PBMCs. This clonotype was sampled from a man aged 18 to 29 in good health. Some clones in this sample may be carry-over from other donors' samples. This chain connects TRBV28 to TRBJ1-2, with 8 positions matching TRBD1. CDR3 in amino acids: CASIFTGGNYGYTF. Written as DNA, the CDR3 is TGTGCCAGCATCTTCACAGGGGGAAACTATGGCTACACCTTC.